The 16 T cell receptor beta chains in this list originate from one sample, sequenced in a study of T cells expressing NK-cell markers. TCRdb re-called the 5' RACE reads and gives one entry per CDR3 protein, without DNA. The table counts about 550,000 distinct CDR3 sequences; roughly 3.5% lies in the top ten. Sequencing was done on a sample of blood T cells: a sorted CD56 or NKG2C T cell subset, CD4+ or CD8+ T cells, or bulk PBMC T cells (not recorded which). The receptors here all came from a man in his late teens or twenties in good health.

The chain employs TRBV3-1 and TRBJ2-2; there is no DNA to check the TCRdb D call of TRBD2. Germline V lookup: CDR1 LGHDT, CDR2 YNNKEL (reference sequence). The CDR3 loop spans 15 amino acids. CDR3 protein: CASSLKSRGNGELFF.

The chain joins TRBV28 to TRBJ1-1; TCRdb's D call of TRBD1 is untestable without DNA. Germline CDR1 and CDR2: MDHEN and SYDVKM. The length of the CDR3 is 14 residues. CDR3 region: CASSQQVMDTEAFF.

The CDR3 here is CASSFFGGGEDTQYF. V gene TRBV5-5 combines with J gene TRBJ2-3; the D call of TRBD1 rests on TCRdb alone, since no DNA is present to check it. Per germline, CDR1 SGHKS and CDR2 YYEKEE (reference sequence). This CDR3 has 15 residues.

This chain connects TRBV6-1 to TRBJ1-1; TCRdb indicates TRBD1, and absent DNA this call remains unverified. The CDR3 spans 16 residues. Germline values: CDR1 MNHNS, CDR2 SASEGT. The CDR3 loop reads CASRQRQGEPNTEAFF.

The chain is built from TRBV12-3 or TRBV12-4 and TRBJ2-5; TCRdb designates TRBD1, a call that cannot be tested without DNA. The CDR3 is made up of 15 amino acids. CDR3 loop: CAREGAVVREETQYF.

The chain employs TRBV20-1 and TRBJ1-2; TCRdb's D call, TRBD1, is unchecked because there is no DNA. This CDR3 has 14 amino acids. Germline CDR1 DFQATT, CDR2 SNEGSKA (reference sequence). CDR3 sequence: CSATWTGENYGYTF.

The chain has TRBV12-3 or TRBV12-4 and TRBJ2-5; absent DNA, TCRdb's TRBD1 call cannot be checked. The CDR3 consists of 13 residues. This chain's CDR3 is CASEGQHQETQYF.

V is TRBV11-2 and J is TRBJ2-1; TCRdb calls TRBD2, which cannot be checked without DNA. Germline V lookup: CDR1 SGHAT, CDR2 FQNNGV. The CDR3 loop spans 19 amino acids. This CDR3 reads CASSPAGLAAVRPYNEQFF.

The genes are TRBV11-2 and TRBJ2-1. Germline V gene lookup returns CDR1 SGHAT and CDR2 FQNNGV. The CDR3 runs 13 residues. The CDR3 reads CASSSLDRNEQFF.

This chain uses TRBV6-2 or TRBV6-3 with TRBJ2-1. Per germline, CDR1 MNHEY and CDR2 SVGEGT. The CDR3 is 11 amino acids. This CDR3 reads CASSQRNEQFF.

The chain recombines TRBV10-3 with TRBJ2-1; checking the TCRdb D call of TRBD2 is not possible without DNA. Germline V lookup: CDR1 ENHRY, CDR2 SYGVKD. The CDR3 contains 16 residues. The CDR3 is CAISEPPGLGGNEQFF.

The gene calls are TRBV24-1 and TRBJ1-2; TCRdb reports TRBD1, a call that lacks DNA to check it against. The CDR3 is 13 residues long. Germline-derived CDR1 and CDR2 are KGHDR and SFDVKD. The CDR3 spells CATRDRGRSGYTF.

V gene TRBV11-1 combines with J gene TRBJ2-5; TCRdb picks TRBD1, but there is no DNA to check that call. Germline assignment: CDR1 SGHAT and CDR2 FQDESV (reference sequence). CDR3 length: 18 residues. The CDR3 loop reads CASSLSKVGRRPLETQYF.

The chain is built from TRBV6-1 and TRBJ2-1; TCRdb proposes TRBD1, but this gene call is untestable without DNA. The germline V gene encodes CDR1 MNHNS and CDR2 SASEGT. CDR3 length: 13 residues. The CDR3: CASSPPFAYEQFF.

The chain combines TRBV20-1 with TRBJ2-7; the TCRdb D gene call, TRBD2, has no DNA to confirm it. The CDR3 is 16 residues long. The germline gives CDR1 DFQATT, CDR2 SNEGSKA (reference sequence). Here the CDR3 reads CSARTYSGASSYEQYF.

The rearrangement uses TRBV12-5 and TRBJ2-1; the TCRdb D gene call, TRBD1, has no DNA to confirm it. The CDR3 consists of 14 residues. The V gene's germline CDR1 is LGHNT and CDR2 FRNRAP. The CDR3 is CASGPRDNYNEQFF. The full variable domain, with the rest looked up from reference TRBV12-5 and TRBJ2-1, is DARVTQTPRHKVTEMGQEVTMRCQPILGHNTVFWYRQTMMQGLELLAYFRNRAPLDDSGMPKDRFSAEMPDATLATLKIQPSEPRDSAVYFCASGPRDNYNEQFFGPGTRLTVL.